This T cell receptor beta chain was retrieved from a study of T cells in Graves' hyperthyroidism and ophthalmopathy. A lack of ophthalmopathy progression within 18 months defined stable Graves' hyperthyroidism. Diagnoses rested on clinical symptoms, serum thyroxine and TRAb, thyroid ultrasound and orbital computed tomography. 9 to 10 ml fresh peripheral blood yielded the PBMCs. RNA transcripts were the template for amplifying TCR beta CDR3 regions. The TCR CDR3 first-round RT-PCR relied on the HTBI primer set. TCRdb recomputed calls from the multiplex PCR reads with MiXCR, one row per CDR3 protein. The sample lists 750,000 to 900,000 distinct CDR3 sequences, about 38% occurring once. Germline-derived CDR1 and CDR2 are SNHLY and FYNNEI. Trimming took off 7 bases at V and 1 base at J, with 16 bases between the two ends. The CDR3 loop spans 15 amino acids. The table lists this clonotype with many counts.

Sequencing used blood. The chain employs TRBV2 and TRBJ2-5; D gene ambiguous. The receptor's source is a man younger than 35 with Graves' hyperthyroidism. The CDR3 sequence: CASTQGPDIQETQYF. Written as DNA, the CDR3 is TGTGCCAGCACGCAAGGCCCTGATATCCAAGAGACCCAGTACTTC.